This T cell receptor (beta chain) comes out of a study of T-cell memory formation after mild COVID-19. As for the study in general: Clusters were largely donor specific.

Study conclusions and caveats: Clones that shrank (day 15 to 85) were balanced CD4/CD8, whereas later expanders leaned CD4+. Contracting CD8+ clones were enriched in EMRA, CD4+ mainly in CM and EM.

Each CDR3 protein gets one entry after TCRdb re-called the 5' RACE reads with MiXCR. This table holds hundreds of thousands of distinct CDR3 sequences, under 8.5% found once. Unmatched junction bases numbered 9, after V lost 5 bases and J lost 3 bases. The CDR3 runs to 15 residues. Per germline, CDR1 SGHTA and CDR2 FQGNSA. Of note for this clonotype: Its antigen is currently unknown.

The receptor was derived from a man in his late teens or twenties who had mild COVID-19 (a few samples of this study predate the infection). Cell type and time point are not known. The sequenced sample was PBMCs or a T cell subset sorted from them (not recorded which). The genes are TRBV7-2 and TRBJ1-2; the match to TRBD1 covers 7 bases. The CDR3 DNA sequence: TGTGCCAGCAGCCCAAGTAGACAGGGTGACTATGGCTACACCTTC. It is translated as CASSPSRQGDYGYTF.